A selection of T cell receptor beta chains follows, all from one sample in a study of blood T cells in healthy people across ages. TCRdb reanalysed the 5' RACE reads using MiXCR and keeps one entry per CDR3 protein. This sample yields around 2 million distinct CDR3 sequences, of which about 39% are seen a single time; about 21% belongs to the top ten. The sequencing sample was made of blood. The receptors originated from a human donor in good health. The conserved cysteine and the conserved F or W are not part of the CDR3 here. Each record gives: V gene, CDR3 length, CDR3 protein.

TRBV4-3	13	TSSQAQGLLYGYT
TRBV7-9	14	ASSYPGLTMNTEAF
TRBV6-5	13	ASSTHRAWGGEQY
TRBV7-2	14	ASSLVGGGLHNEQF
TRBV5-5	14	ASSFHLTDYTGELF
TRBV7-2	12	ASSFTGALYGYT
TRBV5-6	14	ASSLETGHPTDTQY
TRBV25-1	13	ASSESPQGNAKLF
TRBV5-5	10	ASSLNSNEQF
TRBV14	17	ASSQERRTGTYTSYEQY
TRBV6-5	11	ASSYSMNTEAF
TRBV13	19	ASSPHPFRTGETYSNQPQH
TRBV10-3	12	AISGGGPTGELF
TRBV7-2	13	ASSFVWGQLYEQY
TRBV29-1	8	SVGVVEAF
TRBV20-1	14	SARDPGTGGGETQY
TRBV27	13	ASSFGAGPSYGYT
TRBV25-1	13	ASSDRSGGQETQY
TRBV12-5	11	ASGRQGQETQY
TRBV5-1	12	ASRRGDGHYGYT